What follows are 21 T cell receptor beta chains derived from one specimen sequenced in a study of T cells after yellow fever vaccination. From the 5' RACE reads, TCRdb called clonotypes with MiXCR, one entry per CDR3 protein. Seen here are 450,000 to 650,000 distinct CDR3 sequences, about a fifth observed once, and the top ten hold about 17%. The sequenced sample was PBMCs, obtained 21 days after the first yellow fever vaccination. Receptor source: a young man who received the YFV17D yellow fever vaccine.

The CDR3: CASSLQAREGYGYTF. The CDR3 DNA reads TGTGCCAGCAGTTTGCAAGCACGGGAGGGCTATGGCTACACCTTC. The chain joins TRBV7-9 to TRBJ1-2; D unclear. The CDR3 loop spans 15 amino acids. The V end was cut by 6 bases, the J end by 4 bases, with 18 bases between. CDR1 and CDR2 (germline): SEHNR, FQNEAQ (reference sequence).

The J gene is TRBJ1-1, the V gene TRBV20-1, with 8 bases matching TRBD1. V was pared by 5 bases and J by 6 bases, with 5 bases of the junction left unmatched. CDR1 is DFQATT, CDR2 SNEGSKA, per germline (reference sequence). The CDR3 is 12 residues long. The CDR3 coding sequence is TGCAGTGCTCGACAGGGGATGCCTGAAGCTTTCTTT. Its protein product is CSARQGMPEAFF.

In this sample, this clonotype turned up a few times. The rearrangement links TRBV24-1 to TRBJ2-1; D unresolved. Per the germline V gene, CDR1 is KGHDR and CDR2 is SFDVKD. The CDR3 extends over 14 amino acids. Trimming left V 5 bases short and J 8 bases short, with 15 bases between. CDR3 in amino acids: CATSVRLGEDEQFF. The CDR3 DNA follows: TGTGCCACCAGTGTTCGCCTTGGGGAAGATGAGCAGTTCTTC.

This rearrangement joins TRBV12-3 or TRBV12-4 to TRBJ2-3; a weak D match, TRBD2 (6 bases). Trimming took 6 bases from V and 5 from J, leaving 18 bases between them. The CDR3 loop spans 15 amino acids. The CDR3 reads CASRPGTGTGDTQYF. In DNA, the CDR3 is TGTGCCAGCAGACCCGGGACTGGAACGGGAGATACGCAGTATTTT.

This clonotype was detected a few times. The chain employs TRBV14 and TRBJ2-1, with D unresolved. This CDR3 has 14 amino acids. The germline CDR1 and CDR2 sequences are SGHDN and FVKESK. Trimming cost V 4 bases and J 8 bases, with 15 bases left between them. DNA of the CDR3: TGTGCCAGCAGCCCTGTTGGCCCGGCTGATGAGCAGTTCTTC. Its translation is CASSPVGPADEQFF.

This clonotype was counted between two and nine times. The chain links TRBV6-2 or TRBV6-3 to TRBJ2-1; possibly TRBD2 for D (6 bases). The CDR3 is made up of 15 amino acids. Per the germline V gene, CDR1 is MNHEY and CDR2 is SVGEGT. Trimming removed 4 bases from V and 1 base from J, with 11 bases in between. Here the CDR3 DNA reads TGTGCCAGCAGTTGGCGGGGAAATTCCTACAATGAGCAGTTCTTC. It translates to CASSWRGNSYNEQFF.

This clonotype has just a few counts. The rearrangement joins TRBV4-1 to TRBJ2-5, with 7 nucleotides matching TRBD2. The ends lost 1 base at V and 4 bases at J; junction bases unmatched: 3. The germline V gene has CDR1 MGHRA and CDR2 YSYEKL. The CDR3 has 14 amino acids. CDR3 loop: CASSQGASGETQYF. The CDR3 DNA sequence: TGCGCCAGCAGCCAAGGGGCTAGCGGAGAGACCCAGTACTTC.

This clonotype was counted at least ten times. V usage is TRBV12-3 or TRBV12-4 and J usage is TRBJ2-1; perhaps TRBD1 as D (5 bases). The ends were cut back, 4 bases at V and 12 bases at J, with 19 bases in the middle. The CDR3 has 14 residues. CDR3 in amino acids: CASSSTGRERGQFF. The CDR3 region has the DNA TGTGCCAGCAGTTCTACGGGCCGAGAAAGGGGGCAGTTCTTC.

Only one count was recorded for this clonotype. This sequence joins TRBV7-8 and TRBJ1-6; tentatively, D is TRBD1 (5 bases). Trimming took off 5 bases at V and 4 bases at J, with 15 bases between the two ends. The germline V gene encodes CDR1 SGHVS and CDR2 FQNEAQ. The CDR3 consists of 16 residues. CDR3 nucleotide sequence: TGTGCCAGCAGCAAGGGGAGGGCAGAGTATAATTCACCCCTCCACTTT. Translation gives CASSKGRAEYNSPLHF.

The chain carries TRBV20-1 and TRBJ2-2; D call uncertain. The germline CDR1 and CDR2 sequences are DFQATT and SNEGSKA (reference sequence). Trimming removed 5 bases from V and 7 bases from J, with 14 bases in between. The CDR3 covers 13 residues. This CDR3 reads CSAADLSHGELFF. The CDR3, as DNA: TGCAGTGCTGCCGACCTTTCCCACGGGGAGCTGTTTTTT.

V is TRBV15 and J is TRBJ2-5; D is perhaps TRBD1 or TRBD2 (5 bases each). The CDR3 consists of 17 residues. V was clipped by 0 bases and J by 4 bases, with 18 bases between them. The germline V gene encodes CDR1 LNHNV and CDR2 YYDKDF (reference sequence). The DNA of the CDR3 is TGTGCCACCAGCAGAGATCTCCGGGACCCGAGAGGAGAGACCCAGTACTTC. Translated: CATSRDLRDPRGETQYF. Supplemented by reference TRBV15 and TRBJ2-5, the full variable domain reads DAMVIQNPRYQVTQFGKPVTLSCSQTLNHNVMYWYQQKSSQAPKLLFHYYDKDFNNEADTPDNFQSRRPNTSFCFLDIRSPGLGDTAMYLCATSRDLRDPRGETQYFGPGTRLLVL.

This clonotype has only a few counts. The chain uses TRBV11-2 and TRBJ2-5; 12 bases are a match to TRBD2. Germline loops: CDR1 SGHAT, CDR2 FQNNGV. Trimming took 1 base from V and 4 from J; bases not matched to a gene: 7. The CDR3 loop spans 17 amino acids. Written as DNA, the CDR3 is TGTGCCAGCAGCTTAGTGTCTAGCGGGGGGGCCCTAGAGACCCAGTACTTC. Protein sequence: CASSLVSSGGALETQYF.

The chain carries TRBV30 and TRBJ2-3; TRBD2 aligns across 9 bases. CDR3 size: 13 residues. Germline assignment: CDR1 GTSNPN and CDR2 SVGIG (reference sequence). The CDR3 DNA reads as TGTGCTCGGGCTAGCGGGGGCACAGATACGCAGTATTTT. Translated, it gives CARASGGTDTQYF. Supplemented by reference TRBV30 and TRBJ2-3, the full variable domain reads SQTIHQWPATLVQPVGSPLSLECTVEGTSNPNLYWYRQAAGRGLQLLFYSVGIGQISSEVPQNLSASRPQDRQFILSSKKLLLSDSGFYLCARASGGTDTQYFGPGTRLTVL.

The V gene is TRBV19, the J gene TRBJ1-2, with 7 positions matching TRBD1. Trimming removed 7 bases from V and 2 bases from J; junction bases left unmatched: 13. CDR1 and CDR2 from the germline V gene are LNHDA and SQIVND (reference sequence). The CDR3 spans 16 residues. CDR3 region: CASNAPQGELNYGYTF. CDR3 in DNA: TGTGCCAGTAATGCCCCGCAGGGGGAATTGAACTATGGCTACACCTTC.

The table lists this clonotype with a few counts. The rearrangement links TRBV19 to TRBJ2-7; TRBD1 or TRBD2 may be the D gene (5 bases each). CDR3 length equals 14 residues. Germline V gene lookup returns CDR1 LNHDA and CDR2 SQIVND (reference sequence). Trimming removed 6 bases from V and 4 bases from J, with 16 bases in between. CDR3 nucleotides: TGTGCCAGTAGCGCCTCCGGGACGGATTACGAGCAGTACTTC. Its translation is CASSASGTDYEQYF.

CDR3 residues: CASSDTTSWNYNEQFF. The CDR3 DNA reads as TGTGCCAGCAGCGACACGACTAGCTGGAATTACAATGAGCAGTTCTTC. The V gene is TRBV9, the J gene TRBJ2-1; 7 positions match TRBD2. The germline V gene encodes CDR1 SGDLS and CDR2 YYNGEE. The CDR3 spans 16 residues. Trimming removed 3 bases from V and 4 bases from J; junction bases left unmatched: 10. The variable domain in full, with the rest retrieved from reference TRBV9 and TRBJ2-1, is DSGVTQTPKHLITATGQRVTLRCSPRSGDLSVYWYQQSLDQGLQFLIQYYNGEERAKGNILERFSAQQFPDLHSELNLSSLELGDSALYFCASSDTTSWNYNEQFFGPGTRLTVL.

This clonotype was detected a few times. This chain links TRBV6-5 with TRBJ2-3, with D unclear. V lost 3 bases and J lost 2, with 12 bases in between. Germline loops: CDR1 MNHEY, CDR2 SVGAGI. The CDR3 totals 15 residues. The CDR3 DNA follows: TGTGCCAGCAGTTATCGGCTCCAACCCACAGATACGCAGTATTTT. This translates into CASSYRLQPTDTQYF.

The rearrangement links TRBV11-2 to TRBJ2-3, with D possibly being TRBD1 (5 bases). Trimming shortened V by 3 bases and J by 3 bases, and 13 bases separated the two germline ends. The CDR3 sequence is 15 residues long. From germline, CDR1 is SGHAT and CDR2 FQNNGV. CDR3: CASSLSGLRTDTQYF. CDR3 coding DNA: TGTGCCAGCAGCTTGTCAGGGTTGAGGACAGATACGCAGTATTTT.

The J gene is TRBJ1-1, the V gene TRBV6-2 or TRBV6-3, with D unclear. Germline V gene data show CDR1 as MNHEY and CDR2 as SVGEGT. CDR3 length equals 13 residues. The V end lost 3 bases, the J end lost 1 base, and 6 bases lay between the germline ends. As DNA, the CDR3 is TGTGCCAGCAGTTATACGGGGAACACTGAAGCTTTCTTT. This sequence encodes CASSYTGNTEAFF.

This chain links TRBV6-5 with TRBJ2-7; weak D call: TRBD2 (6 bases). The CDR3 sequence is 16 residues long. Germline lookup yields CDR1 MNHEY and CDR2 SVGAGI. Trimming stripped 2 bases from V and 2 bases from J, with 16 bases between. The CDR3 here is CASSYGVYGGTYEQYV. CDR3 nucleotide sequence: TGTGCCAGCAGTTACGGGGTATACGGCGGGACCTACGAGCAGTACGTC.

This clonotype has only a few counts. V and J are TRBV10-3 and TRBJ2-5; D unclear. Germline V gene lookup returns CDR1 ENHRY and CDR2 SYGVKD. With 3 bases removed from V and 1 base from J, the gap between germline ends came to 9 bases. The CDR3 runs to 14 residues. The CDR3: CAISEQDSQETQYF. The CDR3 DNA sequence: TGTGCCATCAGTGAACAAGACTCCCAAGAGACCCAGTACTTC.